This T cell receptor beta chain stems from a study of blood T cell repertoires in COVID-19. Germline assignment: CDR1 SGHRS and CDR2 YFSETQ. The V and J ends lost 4 bases and 1 base respectively, with 14 bases between them. The CDR3 is 15 residues long. Profiling relied on immunoSEQ multiplex PCR, and the TCRdb table lists in-frame clones only, not all of them. The sample has 45,000 to 65,000 clones; 90% to 95% are singletons. The receptor comes from a human donor in a cohort sampled during active COVID-19. The specimen sequenced was peripheral blood. V usage is TRBV5-1 and J usage is TRBJ1-1, with D tentatively TRBD1 (6 bases). The CDR3 sequence is CASSLSPGQNTEAFF. CDR3 nucleotide sequence: TGCGCCAGCAGCCTCAGCCCGGGACAGAACACTGAAGCTTTCTTT.